The 28 T cell receptor beta chains in this list originate from one sample, sequenced in a study of blood T cell repertoires in COVID-19. Here immunoSEQ multiplex PCR was the method, and the copy in TCRdb shows in-frame clones only, minus some. The sample carries 250,000 to 300,000 clones, around nine tenths recorded once. Sequencing used peripheral blood. All receptors come from an older woman with COVID-19, enrolled during active disease.

The CDR3 reads CASNPGVGRDRAYTEAFF. DNA of the CDR3: TGCGCCAGCAATCCGGGGGTGGGCCGGGACAGGGCTTACACTGAAGCTTTCTTT. This rearrangement joins TRBV23-1 to TRBJ1-1, with TRBD1 matching 9 bases. TRBV23-1 is given ORF status, its function remaining uncertain. J lost 3 bases, V lost 7 bases, and 18 bases had no gene match. CDR3 length: 18 residues.

The V call is TRBV6-1, the J call TRBJ1-6; 7 bases agree with TRBD1. The CDR3 totals 17 residues. V lost 4 bases and J lost 5; bases outside the gene matches: 11. Germline-derived CDR1 and CDR2 are MNHNS and SASEGT. The CDR3 sequence: CASSGRLPGQNNSPLHF. CDR3 nucleotide sequence: TGTGCCAGCAGTGGAAGGTTACCGGGACAGAATAATTCACCCCTCCACTTT.

This clone was observed once. The rearrangement uses TRBV7-9 and TRBJ1-5, with D perhaps TRBD1 (5 bases). Germline V gives CDR1 SEHNR, CDR2 FQNEAQ (reference sequence). V was pared by 7 bases and J by 7 bases, with 11 bases between. This CDR3 is 12 amino acids long. The CDR3 reads CASNSEGQPQHF. The CDR3 region has the DNA TGTGCCAGCAACTCGGAGGGGCAGCCCCAGCATTTT. Based on the CDR3 plus reference TRBV7-9 and TRBJ1-5, the full variable domain is DTGVSQNPRHKITKRGQNVTFRCDPISEHNRLYWYRQTLGQGPEFLTYFQNEAQLEKSRLLSDRFSAERPKGSFSTLEIQRTEQGDSAMYLCASNSEGQPQHFGDGTRLSIL.

This clone occurred once. The genes are TRBV9 and TRBJ2-2, with a weak D call TRBD2 (6 bases). In germline, CDR1 is SGDLS, CDR2 YYNGEE. CDR3 length equals 16 residues. V was cut by 0 bases and J by 7 bases, with 16 bases left in between. The chain's CDR3 is CASSVEASDGIGELFF. The CDR3 nucleotides read TGTGCCAGCAGCGTAGAGGCTAGCGATGGTATCGGGGAGCTGTTTTTT.

V is TRBV3-1 (or the pseudogene TRBV3-2) and J is TRBJ1-2, with D tentatively TRBD1 (5 bases). The CDR3 length is 13 residues. V shed 1 base and J shed 7 bases, with 10 bases lying between them. Germline CDR1 reads LGHDT; CDR2 reads YNNKEL (reference sequence). The CDR3 sequence is CASSQAQGAGYTF. CDR3 nucleotides: TGTGCCAGCAGCCAAGCCCAGGGTGCTGGCTACACCTTC.

The CDR3 region is CASSLTGFNTGELFF. The CDR3 region has the DNA TGTGCCAGCAGCTTGACAGGCTTCAACACCGGGGAGCTGTTTTTT. This sequence joins TRBV7-2 and TRBJ2-2; D perhaps matches TRBD1 (6 bases). The V gene's germline CDR1 is SGHTA and CDR2 FQGNSA. This CDR3 spans 15 amino acids. V lost 3 bases and J 2 bases, leaving 10 bases between the germline ends.

This clone was recorded once. The chain combines TRBV2 with TRBJ2-3; 10 bases fit TRBD1. This CDR3 is built from 19 residues. The V and J ends lost 6 bases and 3 bases, in that order; junction bases with no gene match: 18. From germline, CDR1 is SNHLY and CDR2 FYNNEI. The CDR3 region is CASRASRIPGQGRTDTQYF. CDR3 nucleotide sequence: TGTGCCAGCAGGGCAAGCCGCATACCGGGACAGGGGAGGACAGATACGCAGTATTTT.

The V gene is TRBV6-5, the J gene TRBJ1-2; possibly TRBD1 for D (6 bases). Germline lookup yields CDR1 MNHEY and CDR2 SVGAGI. The CDR3 length is 16 residues. Between the trimmed V and J ends, which lost 0 bases and 6 bases, there was a span of 17 bases. CDR3 nucleotides: TGTGCCAGCAGTTACTCGTTCAGGGACATAGAAAATGGCTACACCTTC. It encodes CASSYSFRDIENGYTF.

This clone was counted a few times. The J gene is TRBJ1-4, the V gene TRBV28; D gene ambiguous. The CDR3 runs to 12 residues. Trimming stripped 4 bases from V and 8 bases from J, with 8 bases between. Germline loops: CDR1 MDHEN, CDR2 SYDVKM. Here the CDR3 reads CASSSTGEKLFF. The CDR3 DNA reads TGTGCCAGCAGTTCTACGGGGGAAAAACTGTTTTTT. Looking up the rest from reference TRBV28 and TRBJ1-4 gives the full variable domain: DVKVTQSSRYLVKRTGEKVFLECVQDMDHENMFWYRQDPGLGLRLIYFSYDVKMKEKGDIPEGYSVSREKKERFSLILESASTNQTSMYLCASSSTGEKLFFGSGTQLSVL.

The chain joins TRBV5-4 to TRBJ2-5; 8 positions match TRBD1. The germline CDR1 and CDR2 sequences are SGHNT and YYREEE (reference sequence). The CDR3 is 14 amino acids. The V segment lost 4 bases and the J segment 3 bases; nucleotides outside the gene matches: 5. CDR3 residues: CASSPTGGEETQYF. Here the CDR3 DNA reads TGTGCCAGCAGCCCCACAGGGGGTGAAGAGACCCAGTACTTC.

As DNA, the CDR3 is TGTGCCAGCAGTCCGACAGGGGGCGACACTGAAGCTTTCTTT. This gives the protein CASSPTGGDTEAFF. The gene calls are TRBV7-3 and TRBJ1-1; 10 bases match TRBD1. The CDR3 is 14 amino acids. Germline lookup yields CDR1 SGHTA and CDR2 FQGTGA. The trim removed 6 bases at V and 3 bases at J, leaving 4 bases unmatched.

The CDR3 region is CASSYSSAGKTEAFF. The CDR3 DNA follows: TGTGCCAGCAGTTACTCCTCGGCAGGGAAGACTGAAGCTTTCTTT. The J gene is TRBJ1-1, the V gene TRBV6-5, with D tentatively TRBD1 (5 bases). Trimming pared 0 bases from V and 5 bases from J, leaving 13 bases between. Germline V gene lookup returns CDR1 MNHEY and CDR2 SVGAGI. The CDR3 totals 15 residues.

The rearrangement uses TRBV2 and TRBJ2-7, with D hard to call. The germline gives CDR1 SNHLY, CDR2 FYNNEI. The V and J ends lost 5 bases and 5 bases respectively, with 10 bases between them. There are 12 residues in the CDR3. CDR3 in DNA: TGTGCCAGCAGTTTGGGCCCGAACGAGCAGTACTTC. Its translation is CASSLGPNEQYF.

The rearrangement joins TRBV11-2 to TRBJ2-1; a weak D match, TRBD1 (5 bases). Between the trimmed V and J ends, which lost 0 bases and 7 bases, there was a span of 16 bases. The length of the CDR3 is 16 residues. Germline-derived CDR1 and CDR2 are SGHAT and FQNNGV. The CDR3 DNA reads as TGTGCCAGCAGCTTAGATTCATCGGCCAGGGCGAATGAGCAGTTCTTC. Protein product: CASSLDSSARANEQFF.

J is TRBJ1-1 and V is TRBV7-3; a weak D match, TRBD1 (6 bases). With 5 bases removed from V and 5 bases from J, the gap between germline ends came to 15 bases. The CDR3 has 14 amino acids. Germline assignment: CDR1 SGHTA and CDR2 FQGTGA. CDR3 coding DNA: TGTGCCAGCAGCCTCGGGGGGGCGCGAACTGAAGCTTTCTTT. It yields the protein CASSLGGARTEAFF.

The chain uses TRBV27 and TRBJ2-7; possible D gene TRBD2, 5 bases. Germline CDR1 reads MNHEY; CDR2 reads SMNVEV (reference sequence). V lost 5 bases, J lost 2 bases, and 13 bases lay in between. This CDR3 spans 14 amino acids. CDR3 nucleotide sequence: TGTGCCAGCAGTCACGGAGCCGGGGCCTACGAGCAGTACTTC. Its protein product is CASSHGAGAYEQYF.

The gene calls are TRBV7-9 and TRBJ2-1; 8 bases match TRBD1. Germline V gene data show CDR1 as SEHNR and CDR2 as FQNEAQ (reference sequence). J gave up 6 bases and V 5 bases, and 12 bases lay outside the gene matches. The CDR3 length is 16 residues. CDR3 in DNA: TGTGCCAGCAGCCCTGGGGCAGGGGGCTCTGTCAATGAGCAGTTCTTC. As protein: CASSPGAGGSVNEQFF.

This clone was counted many times. The DNA of the CDR3 is TGTGCCAGCAGTCCTAGCGGGGGACTAGCCAAAAACATTCAGTACTTC. Translated: CASSPSGGLAKNIQYF. This chain links TRBV7-9 with TRBJ2-4, with TRBD2 matching 10 bases. Germline loops: CDR1 SEHNR, CDR2 FQNEAQ (reference sequence). CDR3 length: 16 amino acids. Trimming removed 6 bases from V and 0 bases from J; junction bases left unmatched: 5.

The chain couples TRBV9 to TRBJ2-2, with 7 bases that match TRBD2. V dropped 0 bases and J dropped 6; count of bases not matched to a gene: 5. CDR1 SGDLS and CDR2 YYNGEE come from the germline V gene. The CDR3 has 15 residues. The CDR3 DNA is TGTGCCAGCAGCGTAGGGCGGGGGACCCCCGGGGAGCTGTTTTTT. Translated: CASSVGRGTPGELFF.

CDR3 residues: CATKQGGSYGYTF. The CDR3 DNA is TGTGCTACCAAACAGGGCGGGAGCTATGGCTACACCTTC. The chain combines TRBV19 with TRBJ1-2; D is perhaps TRBD1 (6 bases). The CDR3 totals 13 residues. The germline V gene encodes CDR1 LNHDA and CDR2 SQIVND (reference sequence). Drawing the rest from reference TRBV19 and TRBJ1-2, the complete variable domain is DGGITQSPKYLFRKEGQNVTLSCEQNLNHDAMYWYRQDPGQGLRLIYYSQIVNDFQKGDIAEGYSVSREKKESFPLTVTSAQKNPTAFYLCATKQGGSYGYTFGSGTRLTVV.

CDR3 coding DNA: TGTGCCAGCAGTGACCTTAACTATGGCTACACCTTC. Encoded protein: CASSDLNYGYTF. The rearrangement links TRBV6-1 to TRBJ1-2; unclear D gene. The CDR3 is 12 amino acids. Between the trimmed V and J ends, which lost 3 bases and 1 base, there was a span of 3 bases. Germline V gene lookup returns CDR1 MNHNS and CDR2 SASEGT.

V gene TRBV7-3 combines with J gene TRBJ2-1; the match to TRBD2 covers 8 bases. Germline V gives CDR1 SGHTA, CDR2 FQGTGA. The CDR3 is made up of 17 amino acids. Losses at the gene ends were 0 bases for V and 5 bases for J; bases not matched to a gene: 9. DNA of the CDR3: TGTGCCAGCAGCTTAACGGCCGGTAGCGGGGACCACAATGAGCAGTTCTTC. It encodes CASSLTAGSGDHNEQFF.

The CDR3: CASSNQGGRPQHF. The CDR3 DNA reads TGTGCCAGCAGTAACCAGGGGGGTCGGCCCCAGCATTTT. The V call is TRBV27, the J call TRBJ1-5; 7 bases map to TRBD1. CDR1 is MNHEY and CDR2 is SMNVEV in the germline V gene (reference sequence). The CDR3 runs to 13 residues. V lost 5 bases, J lost 9 bases, and 7 bases stayed unmatched.

J is TRBJ2-5 and V is TRBV5-1; no reliable D call. V was clipped by 4 bases and J by 5 bases, with 6 bases between them. Germline CDR1 reads SGHRS; CDR2 reads YFSETQ. This CDR3 is 11 amino acids long. The CDR3 here is CASSGLETQYF. CDR3 in DNA: TGCGCCAGCAGCGGGCTTGAGACCCAGTACTTC.

Here the CDR3 reads CASSLGLDNTGELFF. As DNA, the CDR3 is TGTGCCAGCAGCTTGGGGCTCGATAACACCGGGGAGCTGTTTTTT. The V and J genes are TRBV5-4 and TRBJ2-2; D is uncertain. This CDR3 is 15 amino acids long. CDR1 and CDR2 (germline): SGHNT, YYREEE (reference sequence). V was clipped by 0 bases and J by 2 bases, with 8 bases between them.

The chain joins TRBV2 to TRBJ1-5; no clear D. In germline, CDR1 is SNHLY, CDR2 FYNNEI. This CDR3 has 15 residues. Trimming removed 1 base at V and 6 bases at J, with 13 bases between. CDR3 loop: CASSEDAGYSQPQHF. The CDR3, as DNA: TGTGCCAGCAGTGAAGACGCGGGGTATTCTCAGCCCCAGCATTTT.

This clone was seen once. The chain has TRBV5-8 and TRBJ1-5; 8 bases map to TRBD1. Germline loops: CDR1 SGHTS, CDR2 YDEGEE. Trimming took 4 bases from V and 5 from J; bases not matched to a gene: 8. The CDR3 is 15 residues long. CDR3 bases: TGTGCCAGCAGCCCTCGGACAGGGAGAGATCAGCCCCAGCATTTT. Its protein product is CASSPRTGRDQPQHF.

For this clone: At one end the junction does not follow the germline gene, possibly because of a read error. The rearrangement links TRBV27 to TRBJ2-3; 11 positions match TRBD1. The CDR3 has 13 amino acids. CDR1 and CDR2 from the germline V gene are MNHEY and SMNVEV (reference sequence). The CDR3 nucleotides are TGTGCCAGCAGCAGCCCAAGGACAGGGGGCATGCATTTT. Translated, it gives CASSSPRTGGMHF.